A single count supports the clone carrying this T cell receptor beta chain. Method: immunoSEQ multiplex PCR; TCRdb's copy keeps in-frame clones and lacks some. The sample lists roughly 250,000 clones; less than 90% were seen once. This entry belongs to a study of blood T cell repertoires in COVID-19. The wider study: COVID-19 samples collected from the United States, Italy and Spain covered acute and convalescent phases.

Germline values: CDR1 SGHVS, CDR2 FQNEAQ. The trim removed 3 bases at V and 6 bases at J, leaving 2 bases unmatched. The length of the CDR3 is 15 residues. The TCR sequence derives from a woman under 40 with COVID-19, enrolled during active disease. The rearrangement uses TRBV7-8 and TRBJ2-3; 14 positions match TRBD2. Source material: peripheral blood. The CDR3 protein is CASSLTSGGADTQYF. The CDR3 DNA follows: TGTGCCAGCAGCTTGACTAGCGGGGGGGCGGATACGCAGTATTTT.